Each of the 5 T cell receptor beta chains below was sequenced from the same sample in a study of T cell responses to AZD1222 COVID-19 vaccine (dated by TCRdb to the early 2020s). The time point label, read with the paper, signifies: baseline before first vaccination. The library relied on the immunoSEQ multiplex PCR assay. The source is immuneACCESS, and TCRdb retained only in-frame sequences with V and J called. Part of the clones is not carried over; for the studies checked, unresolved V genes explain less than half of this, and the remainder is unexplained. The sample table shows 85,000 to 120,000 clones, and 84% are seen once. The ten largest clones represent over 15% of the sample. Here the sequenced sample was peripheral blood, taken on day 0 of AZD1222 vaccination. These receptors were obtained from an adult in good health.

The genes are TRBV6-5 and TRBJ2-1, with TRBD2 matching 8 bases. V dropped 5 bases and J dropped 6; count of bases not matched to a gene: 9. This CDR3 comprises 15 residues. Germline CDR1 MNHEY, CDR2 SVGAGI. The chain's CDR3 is CASSRRTSLGNEQFF. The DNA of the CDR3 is TGTGCCAGCAGTCGACGGACTAGCTTAGGCAATGAGCAGTTCTTC.

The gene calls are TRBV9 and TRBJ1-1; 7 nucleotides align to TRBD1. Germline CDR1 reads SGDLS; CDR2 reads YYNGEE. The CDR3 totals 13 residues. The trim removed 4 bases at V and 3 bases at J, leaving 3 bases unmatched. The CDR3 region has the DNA TGTGCCAGCAGCCCAGACAGGGACACTGAAGCTTTCTTT. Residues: CASSPDRDTEAFF. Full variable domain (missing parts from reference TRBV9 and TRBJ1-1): DSGVTQTPKHLITATGQRVTLRCSPRSGDLSVYWYQQSLDQGLQFLIQYYNGEERAKGNILERFSAQQFPDLHSELNLSSLELGDSALYFCASSPDRDTEAFFGQGTRLTVV.

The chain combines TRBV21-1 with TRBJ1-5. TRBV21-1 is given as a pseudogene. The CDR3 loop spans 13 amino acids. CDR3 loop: CASSCGDGQPQHF. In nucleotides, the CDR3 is TGTGCCAGCAGCTGTGGAGATGGTCAGCCCCAGCATTTT.

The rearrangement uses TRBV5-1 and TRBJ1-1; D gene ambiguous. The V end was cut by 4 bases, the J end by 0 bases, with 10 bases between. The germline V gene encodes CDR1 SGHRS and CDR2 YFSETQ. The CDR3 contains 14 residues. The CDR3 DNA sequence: TGCGCCAGCAGCCCCAGAGACATGAACACTGAAGCTTTCTTT. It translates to CASSPRDMNTEAFF.

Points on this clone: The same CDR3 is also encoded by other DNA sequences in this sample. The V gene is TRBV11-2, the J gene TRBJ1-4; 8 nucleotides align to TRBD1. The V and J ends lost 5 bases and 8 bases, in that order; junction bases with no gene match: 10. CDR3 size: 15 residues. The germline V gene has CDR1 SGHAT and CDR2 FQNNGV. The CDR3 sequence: CASSVDRGQGEKLFF. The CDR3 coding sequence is TGTGCCAGCAGCGTTGACAGGGGTCAGGGGGAAAAACTGTTTTTT.